The source of this TCR beta chain is a study of PD-L1 blockade in urothelial cancer. Study information: Blood was analyzed 3 weeks (second dose) and 6 weeks after treatment start.

Patients presented with locally advanced or metastatic urothelial carcinoma. Spiking each PCR with synthetic TCR analog templates was performed. Using immunoSEQ multiplex PCR, the repertoire was profiled, and TCRdb retains in-frame clones only, with some absent. This sample has approximately 26,000 clones, with 86% found just once. The receptor was derived from a man between 60 and 75 years old with urothelial cancer. The material was PBMCs, obtained around atezolizumab (anti-PD-L1) treatment.

DNA of the CDR3: TGTGCCAGCTCACTTTCCGGGACAGGGGGAGGCTACACCTTC. This translates into CASSLSGTGGGYTF. The chain recombines TRBV18 with TRBJ1-2; 11 bases line up with TRBD1. J lost 8 bases, V lost 4 bases, and 6 bases had no gene match. The germline V gene encodes CDR1 KGHSH and CDR2 LQKENI. The CDR3 sequence is 14 residues long.